This TCR beta chain derives from a study of CD8 T cells in ankylosing spondylitis. This clonotype was recorded at least ten times. Via MiXCR, TCRdb re-called the 5' RACE reads, giving one row per CDR3 protein. The sample records 200,000 to 300,000 distinct CDR3 sequences, around 7.8% being singletons. V lost 5 bases to trimming and J lost 7 bases; unmatched junction nucleotides: 5. The CDR3 extends over 14 amino acids. Germline CDR1 and CDR2: SGHTA and FQGTGA. The source is a male donor with ankylosing spondylitis or in good health (not recorded which). Sequencing used blood, either unsorted or a sorted T cell fraction (not recorded which). J is TRBJ2-1 and V is TRBV7-3; 10 bases line up with TRBD2. The CDR3 loop reads CASSPSSGRNEQFF. The CDR3 region has the DNA TGTGCCAGCAGCCCTTCTAGCGGGAGAAATGAGCAGTTCTTC.